The source of this TCR beta chain is a study of blood T cells in healthy people across ages. Germline V gene data show CDR1 as SGDLS and CDR2 as YYNGEE. The CDR3 loop spans 20 amino acids. About this clonotype: Its antigen is unknown. Since a much larger clone is just one base distant, this may be a read error.

Next came a second PCR, run for about 7 to 11 cycles, which used a sample-barcoded 5' primer along with a J-beta primer mix. TCRdb processed the 5' RACE reads anew with MiXCR; each CDR3 protein has one entry. The data hold about 700,000 distinct CDR3 sequences, with roughly 32% observed a single time. Study-wide results and limits: In older individuals, TCR beta diversity per million T cells was lower, falling roughly linearly with age. Donor CMV status was unknown, possibly confounding expanded clonotype changes.

The rearrangement joins TRBV9 to TRBJ2-1; 16 bases line up with TRBD2. The tail of the sequence fits TRBJ2-7 better, so the J call may be wrong. Sequenced input: blood. This TCR came from an elderly woman in good health. CDR3 loop: CASSAHPGLAGGPPYNEQYF. CDR3 coding DNA: TGTGCCAGCAGCGCCCATCCGGGACTAGCGGGGGGGCCCCCCTACAATGAGCAGTACTTC.